This TCR beta chain was retrieved from a study of T cells in localized non-small cell lung cancer. This CDR3 has 15 residues. Unmatched junction bases numbered 5, after V lost 0 bases and J lost 4 bases. Germline values: CDR1 SEHNR, CDR2 FQNEAQ (reference sequence). TCRdb's table, derived via immunoSEQ multiplex PCR, lists solely in-frame clones and lacks some. This sample has tens of thousands of clones, with roughly 86% found just once. Sample: peripheral blood, taken before any cancer treatment. V is TRBV7-9 and J is TRBJ1-1, with 7 bases identical to TRBD1. The TCR sequence derives from a woman between 18 and 55 years old with stage III lung adenocarcinoma. CDR3 coding DNA: TGTGCCAGCAGCTTAGCCTCCCCAGGGGGCACTGAAGCTTTCTTT. Translated, it gives CASSLASPGGTEAFF.